One and the same sample provided the 25 T cell receptor beta chains below, sequenced in a study of T cell responses to AZD1222 COVID-19 vaccine. Sequencing used immunoSEQ multiplex PCR; TCRdb keeps in-frame clones, though not all of them. The sample has about 150,000 clones, 91% seen once. The input for sequencing was peripheral blood, taken 28 days after the second AZD1222 dose. The receptors shown here come from an adult who received the AZD1222 COVID-19 vaccine.

This chain joins TRBV19 and TRBJ1-5; 7 bases line up with TRBD1. The germline V gene has CDR1 LNHDA and CDR2 SQIVND (reference sequence). CDR3 size: 14 residues. V gave up 3 bases and J gave up 6 bases; unmatched junction bases: 5. The CDR3 nucleotides are TGTGCCAGTAGTATGGAGGGGGCGAGTCAGCCCCAGCATTTT. This translates into CASSMEGASQPQHF.

The chain joins TRBV27 to TRBJ1-5; possible D gene TRBD1, 6 bases. Germline CDR1 MNHEY, CDR2 SMNVEV (reference sequence). V lost 4 bases, J lost 2 bases, and 12 bases lay in between. The CDR3 has 15 amino acids. The CDR3 bases are TGTGCCAGCAGTTCGTGGACAGACGGCAATCAGCCCCAGCATTTT. It is translated as CASSSWTDGNQPQHF.

This clone was picked up one time. The rearrangement links TRBV19 to TRBJ1-1; TRBD1 aligns across 7 bases. The CDR3 loop spans 13 amino acids. J gave up 3 bases and V 7 bases, and 5 bases lay outside the gene matches. CDR1 LNHDA and CDR2 SQIVND come from the germline V gene (reference sequence). CDR3 sequence reads: CASTTQGYTEAFF. The CDR3 DNA follows: TGTGCCAGTACTACACAGGGGTACACTGAAGCTTTCTTT.

The J gene is TRBJ2-2, the V gene TRBV5-8; 7 bases agree with TRBD1. With V trimmed by 2 bases and J by 2 bases, 3 bases remained unmatched. Germline assignment: CDR1 SGHTS and CDR2 YDEGEE. This CDR3 contains 15 residues. CDR3 DNA sequence: TGTGCCAGCAGCTTTGGGACAGCAAACACCGGGGAGCTGTTTTTT. Amino acid sequence: CASSFGTANTGELFF.

The chain couples TRBV6-6 to TRBJ1-1; 8 bases line up with TRBD1. Germline V CDR1 and CDR2: MNHNY, SVGAGI (reference sequence). After removal of 2 bases from V and 0 bases from J, the junction contained 5 bases not matched to a gene. The CDR3 length is 16 residues. In DNA form, the CDR3 reads TGTGCCAGCAGTTACGGGGGGGACAGGCTGAACACTGAAGCTTTCTTT. Translation gives CASSYGGDRLNTEAFF.

The CDR3: CASSLELPSTDTQYF. In nucleotides, the CDR3 is TGCGCCAGCAGCTTGGAGCTCCCTAGCACAGATACGCAGTATTTT. This chain connects TRBV5-1 to TRBJ2-3; D gene ambiguous. CDR1 and CDR2 from the germline V gene are SGHRS and YFSETQ. V lost 0 bases, J lost 0 bases, and 8 bases lay in between. The CDR3 runs 15 residues.

The chain is built from TRBV10-3 and TRBJ2-1; 12 nucleotides line up with TRBD2. With V trimmed by 2 bases and J by 12 bases, 8 bases remained unmatched. The CDR3 spans 15 residues. Germline V gene data show CDR1 as ENHRY and CDR2 as SYGVKD. The CDR3 here is CAISEPLAGGPGQFF. The CDR3 DNA sequence: TGTGCCATCAGTGAGCCTCTAGCGGGAGGGCCCGGGCAGTTCTTC.

CDR3 sequence reads: CASSTSEGVNSPLHF. DNA for the CDR3: TGTGCCAGCAGCACCTCCGAGGGGGTCAATTCACCCCTCCACTTT. The V and J genes are TRBV11-3 and TRBJ1-6, with D possibly being TRBD1 (6 bases). V lost 5 bases and J lost 7, with 15 bases in between. CDR3 length: 15 residues. Germline CDR1 reads SGHNT; CDR2 reads YENEEA. The full variable domain, rest sourced from reference TRBV11-3 and TRBJ1-6, is EAGVVQSPRYKIIEKKQPVAFWCNPISGHNTLYWYLQNLGQGPELLIRYENEEAVDDSQLPKDRFSAERLKGVDSTLKIQPAELGDSAVYLCASSTSEGVNSPLHFGNGTRLTVT.

The chain combines TRBV11-3 with TRBJ2-7; D perhaps matches TRBD2 (6 bases). The CDR3 extends over 13 amino acids. The germline V and J ends were trimmed by 3 bases and 6 bases, with 12 bases remaining between them. Germline assignment: CDR1 SGHNT and CDR2 YENEEA. CDR3 sequence: CASSLERAVEQYF. The CDR3 bases are TGTGCCAGCAGCTTGGAGCGGGCAGTCGAGCAGTACTTC.

CDR3 loop: CASSQALTGFGTEAFF. CDR3 nucleotide sequence: TGCGCCAGCAGCCAAGCCCTGACAGGGTTTGGAACTGAAGCTTTCTTT. This chain uses TRBV4-1 with TRBJ1-1; 7 bases are shared with TRBD1. The V gene end was trimmed by 1 base and the J gene end by 5 bases; junction bases not matched to a gene: 10. From germline, CDR1 is MGHRA and CDR2 YSYEKL. This CDR3 contains 16 residues.

The genes are TRBV12-3 or TRBV12-4 and TRBJ1-2; D gene unclear. This CDR3 spans 12 amino acids. The V end lost 3 bases, the J end lost 5 bases, and 7 bases lay between the germline ends. The CDR3 loop reads CASSFAGYGYTF. CDR3 sequence (DNA): TGTGCCAGCAGTTTCGCTGGGTATGGCTACACCTTC.

This chain joins TRBV24-1 and TRBJ2-1; 8 bases match TRBD1. The germline gives CDR1 KGHDR, CDR2 SFDVKD. This CDR3 comprises 16 residues. J gave up 6 bases and V 4 bases, and 10 bases lay outside the gene matches. The CDR3 nucleotides read TGTGCCACCAGTGACCGGACAGGGTTGGGGATCAATGAGCAGTTCTTC. This translates into CATSDRTGLGINEQFF.

The chain is built from TRBV20-1 and TRBJ1-2; D may be TRBD1 (5 bases). V lost 3 bases to trimming and J lost 4 bases, with 15 bases between them. Germline values: CDR1 DFQATT, CDR2 SNEGSKA (reference sequence). This CDR3 contains 14 residues. The CDR3 nucleotides are TGCAGTGCTAGTCTGGTCAGGGTTTCCTATGGCTACACCTTC. This codes for CSASLVRVSYGYTF.

The chain joins TRBV12-5 to TRBJ2-7; a weak D match, TRBD1 (6 bases). The CDR3 contains 13 residues. V lost 6 bases and J 4 bases, leaving 13 bases between the germline ends. Germline values: CDR1 LGHNT, CDR2 FRNRAP. CDR3 in DNA: TGTGCTAGTGGACTTGGACAGAAGTACGAGCAGTACTTC. Amino acids: CASGLGQKYEQYF.

This clone was seen only once. This chain uses TRBV4-1 with TRBJ1-2, with D tentatively TRBD1 (6 bases). This CDR3 has 13 amino acids. Per the germline V gene, CDR1 is MGHRA and CDR2 is YSYEKL. Trimming cost V 1 base and J 4 bases, with 7 bases left between them. The chain's CDR3 is CASSQADSYGYTF. DNA for the CDR3: TGCGCCAGCAGCCAAGCGGACAGCTATGGCTACACCTTC.

This sequence joins TRBV28 and TRBJ2-5, with D possibly being TRBD2 (5 bases). The V gene's germline CDR1 is MDHEN and CDR2 SYDVKM. CDR3 length equals 14 residues. Trimming took off 5 bases at V and 5 bases at J, with 15 bases between the two ends. CDR3 nucleotides: TGTGCCAGCAGTGCACGGACTCTGGGGGAGACCCAGTACTTC. This encodes CASSARTLGETQYF.

This clone was picked up one time. V and J are TRBV24-1 and TRBJ2-7; perhaps TRBD1 as D (6 bases). CDR3 size: 15 residues. CDR1 is KGHDR and CDR2 is SFDVKD in the germline V gene. Deletions cut 5 bases from V and 2 bases from J, with 15 bases between. In nucleotides, the CDR3 is TGTGCCACCAGTGTAGGGGACATTGAGGCCTACGAGCAGTACTTC. Translated, it gives CATSVGDIEAYEQYF.

This chain connects TRBV5-4 to TRBJ2-3; 15 positions agree with TRBD2. This CDR3 has 18 residues. The V and J ends lost 5 bases and 5 bases, in that order; junction bases with no gene match: 12. Germline V CDR1 and CDR2: SGHNT, YYREEE (reference sequence). CDR3 nucleotides: TGTGCCAGCAGGATACAGGGCGGACTAGCGGGAGGGAAAGATACGCAGTATTTT. The encoded protein is CASRIQGGLAGGKDTQYF.

The chain carries TRBV19 and TRBJ2-7; 7 nucleotides match TRBD1. The V gene end was trimmed by 6 bases and the J gene end by 3 bases; junction bases not matched to a gene: 8. Germline CDR1 is LNHDA and CDR2 is SQIVND (reference sequence). This CDR3 has 14 residues. As DNA, the CDR3 is TGTGCCAGTAGACCACAGGGGTCCTACTACGAGCAGTACTTC. This gives the protein CASRPQGSYYEQYF.

The chain recombines TRBV2 with TRBJ1-1, with a possible D match to TRBD1 (5 bases). V was pared by 3 bases and J by 4 bases, with 15 bases between. This CDR3 has 15 amino acids. Germline values: CDR1 SNHLY, CDR2 FYNNEI. CDR3 protein: CASSEYRQVVTEAFF. DNA of the CDR3: TGTGCCAGCAGTGAGTACAGGCAGGTAGTCACTGAAGCTTTCTTT.

The V and J genes are TRBV7-2 and TRBJ1-4; no firm D call. This CDR3 is built from 16 residues. Trimming removed 2 bases at V and 5 bases at J, with 15 bases between. Per germline, CDR1 SGHTA and CDR2 FQGNSA. The CDR3 coding sequence is TGTGCCAGCAGCTTAAAGGGATTGACAAGAAATGAAAAACTGTTTTTT. Translated: CASSLKGLTRNEKLFF.

CDR3 in DNA: TGTGCCAGTAGTCCTCCCCCCCGGGCAGGACATCAGCCCCAGCATTTT. Amino acids: CASSPPPRAGHQPQHF. This sequence joins TRBV19 and TRBJ1-5; D remains unclear. Germline CDR1 reads LNHDA; CDR2 reads SQIVND (reference sequence). This CDR3 is built from 16 residues. Deletions cut 5 bases from V and 5 bases from J, with 19 bases between.

The chain has TRBV4-2 and TRBJ1-2; 8 nucleotides align to TRBD1. Germline trimming cut 4 bases from V and 3 bases from J; bases unmatched to any gene: 4. Germline CDR1 reads LGHNA; CDR2 reads YNFKEQ. The CDR3 contains 14 residues. DNA for the CDR3: TGTGCCAGCAGCCCTCAGGACAGGGACTATGGCTACACCTTC. Its translation: CASSPQDRDYGYTF.

The V and J genes are TRBV19 and TRBJ1-5; the D is unclear. This CDR3 is built from 14 residues. V dropped 5 bases and J dropped 6 bases, with 14 bases sitting between them. CDR1 is LNHDA and CDR2 is SQIVND in the germline V gene (reference sequence). The CDR3: CASSPGPAGQPQHF. In nucleotides, the CDR3 is TGTGCCAGTAGTCCAGGACCTGCGGGTCAGCCCCAGCATTTT.

V and J are TRBV3-1 (or the pseudogene TRBV3-2) and TRBJ1-3; unclear D gene. CDR3 size: 16 residues. Looked up from germline, CDR1 is LGHDT and CDR2 is YNNKEL (reference sequence). V was shortened by 0 bases and J by 0 bases, with 9 bases between the two germline ends. Here the CDR3 DNA reads TGTGCCAGCAGCCAAGATGTAGGGCACTCTGGAAACACCATATATTTT. Residues: CASSQDVGHSGNTIYF.